This T cell receptor beta chain was obtained from a study of blood T cell repertoires in COVID-19. Study-level information: Samples of COVID-19 (acute and convalescent) were obtained from the United States, Italy and Spain.

CDR1 is SNHLY, CDR2 FYNNEI, per germline. The CDR3 is 13 amino acids. The V and J ends lost 6 bases and 5 bases respectively, with 13 bases between them. This clone was detected only a few times. The method was immunoSEQ multiplex PCR; TCRdb's version includes in-frame clones alone and lacks a portion of them. The sample holds 50,000 to 75,000 clones, about 78% seen once. The sequencing sample was made of peripheral blood. This rearrangement joins TRBV2 to TRBJ1-1, with D possibly being TRBD1 (5 bases). This sequence was found in a man aged 80 or over with active or convalescent COVID-19. CDR3 region: CASSAAGGTEAFF. The DNA of the CDR3 is TGTGCCAGCAGCGCAGCGGGGGGAACTGAAGCTTTCTTT.